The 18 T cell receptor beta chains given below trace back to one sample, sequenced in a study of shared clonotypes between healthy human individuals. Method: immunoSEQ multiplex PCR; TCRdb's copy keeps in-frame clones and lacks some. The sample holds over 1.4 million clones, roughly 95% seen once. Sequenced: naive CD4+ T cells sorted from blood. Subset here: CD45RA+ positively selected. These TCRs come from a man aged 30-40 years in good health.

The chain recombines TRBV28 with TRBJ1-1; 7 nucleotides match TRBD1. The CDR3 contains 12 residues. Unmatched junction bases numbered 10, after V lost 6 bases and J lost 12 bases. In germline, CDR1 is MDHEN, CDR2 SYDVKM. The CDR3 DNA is TGTGCCAGCAGCTATAGGGGGCGCATCTCTTTCTTT. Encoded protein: CASSYRGRISFF.

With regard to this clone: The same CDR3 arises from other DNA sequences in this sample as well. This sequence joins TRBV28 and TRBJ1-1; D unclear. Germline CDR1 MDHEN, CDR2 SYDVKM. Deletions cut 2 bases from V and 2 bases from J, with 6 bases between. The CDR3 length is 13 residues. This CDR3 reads CASSLIVNTEAFF. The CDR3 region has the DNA TGTGCCAGCAGTTTAATCGTTAACACTGAAGCTTTCTTT.

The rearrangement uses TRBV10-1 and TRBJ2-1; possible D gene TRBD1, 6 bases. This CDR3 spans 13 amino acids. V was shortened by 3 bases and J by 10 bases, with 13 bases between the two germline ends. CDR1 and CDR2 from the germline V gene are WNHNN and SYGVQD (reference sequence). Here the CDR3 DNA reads TGCGCCAGCAGTGACCCAGGGGAACGGGAGCAGTTCTTC. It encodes CASSDPGEREQFF.

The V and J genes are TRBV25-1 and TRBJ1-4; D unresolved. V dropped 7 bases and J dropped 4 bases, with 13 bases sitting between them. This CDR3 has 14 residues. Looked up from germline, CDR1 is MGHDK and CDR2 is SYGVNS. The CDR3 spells CASTAGYFNEKLFF. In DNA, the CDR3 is TGTGCCAGCACGGCGGGCTACTTTAATGAAAAACTGTTTTTT.

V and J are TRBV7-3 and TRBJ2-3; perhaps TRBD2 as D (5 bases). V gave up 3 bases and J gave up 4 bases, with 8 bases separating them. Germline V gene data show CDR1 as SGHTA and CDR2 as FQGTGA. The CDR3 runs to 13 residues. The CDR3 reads CASSLEAPDTQYF. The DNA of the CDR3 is TGTGCCAGCAGCTTGGAGGCCCCAGATACGCAGTATTTT.

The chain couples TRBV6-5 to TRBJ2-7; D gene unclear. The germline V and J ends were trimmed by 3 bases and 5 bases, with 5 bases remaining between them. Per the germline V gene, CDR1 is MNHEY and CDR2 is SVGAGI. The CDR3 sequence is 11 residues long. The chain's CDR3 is CASSYLNEQYF. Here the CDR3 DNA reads TGTGCCAGCAGTTATCTAAACGAGCAGTACTTC.

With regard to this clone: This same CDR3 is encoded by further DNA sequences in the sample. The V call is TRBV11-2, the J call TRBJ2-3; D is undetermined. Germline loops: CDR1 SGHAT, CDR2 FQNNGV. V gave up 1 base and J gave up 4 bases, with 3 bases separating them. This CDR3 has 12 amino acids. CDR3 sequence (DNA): TGTGCCAGCAGCTTAGGGGCAGATACGCAGTATTTT. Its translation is CASSLGADTQYF.

The DNA for the CDR3 is TGTGCCAGCTCACCGAGGGCGAAGGGCGATCAGCCCCAGCATTTT. It codes for CASSPRAKGDQPQHF. V gene TRBV18 combines with J gene TRBJ1-5; D call uncertain. Germline CDR1 KGHSH, CDR2 LQKENI. V lost 3 bases to trimming and J lost 5 bases, with 14 bases between them. The CDR3 is 15 amino acids.

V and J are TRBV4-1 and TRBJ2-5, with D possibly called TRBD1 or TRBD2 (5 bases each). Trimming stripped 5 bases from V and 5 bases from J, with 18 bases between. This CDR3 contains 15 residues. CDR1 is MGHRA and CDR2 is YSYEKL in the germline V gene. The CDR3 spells CASSKIGTGVETQYF. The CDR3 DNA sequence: TGCGCCAGCAGCAAGATAGGGACCGGGGTTGAGACCCAGTACTTC.

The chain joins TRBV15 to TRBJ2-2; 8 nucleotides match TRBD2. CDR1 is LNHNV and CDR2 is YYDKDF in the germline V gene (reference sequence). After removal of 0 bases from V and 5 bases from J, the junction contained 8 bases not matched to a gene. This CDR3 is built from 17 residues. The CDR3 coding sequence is TGTGCCACCAGCAGAGATCTGGCGGGAGGTAGTACCGGGGAGCTGTTTTTT. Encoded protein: CATSRDLAGGSTGELFF.

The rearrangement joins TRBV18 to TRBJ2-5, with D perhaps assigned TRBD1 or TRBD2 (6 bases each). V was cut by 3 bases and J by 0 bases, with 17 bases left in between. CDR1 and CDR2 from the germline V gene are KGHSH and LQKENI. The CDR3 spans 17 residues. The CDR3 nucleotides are TGTGCCAGCTCACCGTTAGGGGGTAGCGGCTACCAAGAGACCCAGTACTTC. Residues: CASSPLGGSGYQETQYF.

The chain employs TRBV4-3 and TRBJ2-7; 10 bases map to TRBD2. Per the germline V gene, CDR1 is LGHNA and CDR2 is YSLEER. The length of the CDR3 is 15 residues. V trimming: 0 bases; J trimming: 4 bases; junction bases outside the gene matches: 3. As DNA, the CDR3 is TGCGCCAGCAGCCAAGATGCTAGCGGGAGTTACGAGCAGTACTTC. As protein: CASSQDASGSYEQYF.

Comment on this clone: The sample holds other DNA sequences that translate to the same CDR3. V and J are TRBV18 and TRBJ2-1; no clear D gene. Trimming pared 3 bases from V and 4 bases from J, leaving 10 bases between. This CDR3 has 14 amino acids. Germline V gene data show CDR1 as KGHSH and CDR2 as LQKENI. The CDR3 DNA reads TGTGCCAGCTCACCCCCAGCATTGTACAATGAGCAGTTCTTC. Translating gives CASSPPALYNEQFF.

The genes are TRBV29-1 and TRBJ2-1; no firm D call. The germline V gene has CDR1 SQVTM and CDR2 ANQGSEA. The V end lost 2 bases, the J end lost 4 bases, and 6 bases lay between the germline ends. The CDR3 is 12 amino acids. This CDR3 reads CSVERPYNEQFF. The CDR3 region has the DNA TGCAGCGTTGAACGGCCGTACAATGAGCAGTTCTTC.

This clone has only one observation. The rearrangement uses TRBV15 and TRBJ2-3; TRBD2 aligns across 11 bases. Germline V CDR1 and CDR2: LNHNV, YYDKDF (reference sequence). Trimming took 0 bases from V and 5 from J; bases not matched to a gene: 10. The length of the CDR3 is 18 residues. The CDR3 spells CATSRDEILAGAGDTQYF. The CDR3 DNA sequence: TGTGCCACCAGCAGAGATGAAATACTAGCGGGGGCGGGAGATACGCAGTATTTT.

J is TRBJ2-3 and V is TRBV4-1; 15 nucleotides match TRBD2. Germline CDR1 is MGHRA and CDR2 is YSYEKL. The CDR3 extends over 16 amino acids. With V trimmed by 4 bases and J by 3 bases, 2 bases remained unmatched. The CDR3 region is CASSPGLAGGTDTQYF. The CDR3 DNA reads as TGCGCCAGCAGCCCGGGACTAGCGGGAGGAACAGATACGCAGTATTTT.

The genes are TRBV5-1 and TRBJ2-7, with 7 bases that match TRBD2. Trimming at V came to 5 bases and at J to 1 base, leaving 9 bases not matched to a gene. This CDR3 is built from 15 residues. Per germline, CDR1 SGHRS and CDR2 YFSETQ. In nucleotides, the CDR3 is TGCGCCAGCAGGGAGGGAGGGGCAATTTCCTACGAGCAGTACTTC. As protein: CASREGGAISYEQYF.

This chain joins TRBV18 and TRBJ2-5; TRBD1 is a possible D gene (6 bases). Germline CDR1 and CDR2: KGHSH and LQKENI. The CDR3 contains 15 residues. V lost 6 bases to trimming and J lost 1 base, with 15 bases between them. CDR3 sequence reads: CASSQLTGSQETQYF. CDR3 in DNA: TGTGCCAGCTCCCAACTTACAGGGAGCCAAGAGACCCAGTACTTC.